The rows below give T cell receptor beta chains drawn from one sample of a study of shared clonotypes between healthy human individuals. Repertoires were generated with immunoSEQ multiplex PCR, while TCRdb's copy carries only in-frame clones and drops some. The sample lists about 2.1 million clones, 93% seen once, with more than 1.5% in the top ten. The sequenced material came from naive CD8+ T cells from PBMCs. These receptors all come from a man aged 18 to 29 in good health. Some clones in this sample may be carry-over from other donors' samples. CDR3s include the opening cysteine and the closing phenylalanine or tryptophan.

j_call | v_call | cdr3_aa
TRBJ2-7 | TRBV27 | CASSFQSSYEQYF
TRBJ2-2 | TRBV5-1 | CASSPPAASGELFF
TRBJ2-1 | TRBV6-5 | CASSYSRTWPYNEQFF
TRBJ2-5 | TRBV27 | CASSLLSTGHQETQYF
TRBJ1-1 | TRBV27 | CASSFTPTGVTEAFF
TRBJ1-5 | TRBV28 | CASRPTEGNQPQHF
TRBJ2-7 | TRBV6-1 | CASSELAGDGSYEQYF
TRBJ1-2 | TRBV6-1 | CASSALRADTLGGYTF
TRBJ1-2 | TRBV28 | CASSAGEGAYGYTF
TRBJ2-3 | TRBV28 | CASRWESHGVNTQYF
TRBJ2-3 | TRBV9 | CASSVERFMFRETDTQYF
TRBJ2-2 | TRBV4-1 | CASSQVGQGAGGELFF
TRBJ2-7 | TRBV7-9 | CASRFGYEQYF
TRBJ1-1 | TRBV27 | CASSWTGESTEAFF
TRBJ1-3 | TRBV27 | CASSSAPGNTIYF
TRBJ2-2 | TRBV27 | CASIATGGPGELFF
TRBJ2-7 | TRBV27 | CASSAQGVDGQSYEQYF
TRBJ2-5 | TRBV28 | CASSFGSGGETQYF
TRBJ2-7 | TRBV27 | CASSITGGAYEQYF
TRBJ2-3 | TRBV29-1 | CSVIPGLAGVRADTQYF
TRBJ2-7 | TRBV9 | CASSPGGRTYEQYF
TRBJ2-7 | TRBV7-9 | CASSLGSLLGFTDEQYF
TRBJ2-5 | TRBV7-9 | CASSLPGTSGEETQYF
TRBJ2-5 | TRBV6-5 | CASSYSAGGATQYF
TRBJ2-7 | TRBV7-9 | CASSFSRYEQYF
TRBJ1-1 | TRBV7-9 | CASSRGLDRAMNTEAFF
TRBJ2-5 | TRBV7-9 | CASSPFRDAQYF
TRBJ2-2 | TRBV15 | CATSSAIRSMNTGELFF
TRBJ1-2 | TRBV19 | CASSIQSNYGYTF
TRBJ1-1 | TRBV9 | CASSVDRGGMNTEAFF
TRBJ1-3 | TRBV2 | CASSEEYRSAGNTIYF
TRBJ1-1 | TRBV28 | CASSHLPTGVATEAFF
TRBJ2-2 | TRBV7-9 | CASSLAFGELFF
TRBJ2-1 | TRBV27 | CASSPGPSNEQFF
TRBJ2-7 | TRBV29-1 | CSVLGVGYGYEQYF
TRBJ2-5 | TRBV5-4 | CASSREVASGIVTQYF
TRBJ1-2 | TRBV18 | CASSPPGVSYGYTF
TRBJ2-3 | TRBV28 | CASSFLGGRAIDTQYF
TRBJ1-4 | TRBV7-6 | CASSLSRATNEKLFF
TRBJ2-7 | TRBV25-1 | CASSERTGYEQYF
TRBJ2-7 | TRBV28 | CASSLLGPSPEQYF
TRBJ2-3 | TRBV9 | CASSVVTGGITDTQYF
TRBJ2-5 | TRBV7-3 | CASSLNGLETQYF
TRBJ2-7 | TRBV2 | CASSDAATLSSYEQYF
TRBJ1-5 | TRBV28 | CASSRKRADQPQHF
TRBJ2-1 | TRBV7-9 | CASSLDVSSYNEQFF
TRBJ2-3 | TRBV27 | CASSLVGGADTQYF
TRBJ2-3 | TRBV28 | CASSFPRLSGKRDTQYF
TRBJ2-3 | TRBV7-2 | CASSLSRTSGRTDTQYF
TRBJ2-1 | TRBV29-1 | CSVGQDRGQAYNEQFF
TRBJ1-2 | TRBV4-1 | CASQPKPGQGVGYTF
TRBJ2-5 | TRBV9 | CASSPWGVPSGREETQYF